This section outlines one T cell receptor (beta chain) sequence together with its context. TCRdb keeps only in-frame clones here, not all; method: immunoSEQ multiplex PCR. Among 550,000 to 700,000 clones listed, around 78% were seen once. The CDR3 has 14 amino acids. V lost 6 bases to trimming and J lost 4 bases, with 18 bases between them. The V gene's germline CDR1 is SQVTM and CDR2 ANQGSEA. The sample comes from a study of shared clonotypes between healthy human individuals. J is TRBJ1-2 and V is TRBV29-1; D perhaps matches TRBD1 (6 bases). The sequenced sample consisted of memory CD4+ T cells sorted from blood. Subset described: CD45RA-negative fraction. The TCR originated in a woman younger than 45 in good health. This CDR3 reads CSVQKQGAGYGYTF. As DNA, the CDR3 is TGCAGCGTCCAGAAACAGGGTGCAGGCTATGGCTACACCTTC.